This TCR beta chain comes out of a study of blood T cell repertoires in COVID-19. Overall study: COVID-19 samples from acute and convalescent phases originated in the United States, Italy and Spain. T cells, B-cell-depleted T cells, or PBMCs supplied cDNA or gDNA.

Germline V gives CDR1 MNHEY, CDR2 SVGAGI. This CDR3 is 14 amino acids long. V was shortened by 8 bases and J by 10 bases, with 21 bases between the two germline ends. Per the authors' pipeline: By means of reference gene primer amplification, nucleated cell counts were estimated. This table comes from immunoSEQ multiplex PCR, and its TCRdb copy is limited to in-frame clones, with some not included. Clone size and the V and J calls come from that table; the DNA yielded D and trimming. The sample lists about 140,000 clones; about 86% were seen once. The chain carries TRBV6-5 and TRBJ2-1, with D tentatively TRBD1 (6 bases). Sequencing was performed on peripheral blood. This receptor was identified in a human donor in a cohort sampled during active COVID-19. CDR3 sequence reads: CASLTGNTFLEQFF. The CDR3 DNA reads TGTGCCAGCCTCACAGGGAATACCTTTTTAGAGCAGTTCTTC.